The present T cell receptor beta chain was sequenced within a study of blood T cell repertoires in COVID-19. The overall study: From T cells, B-cell-depleted T cells, or PBMCs came the material, which was cDNA or gDNA.

V dropped 5 bases and J dropped 2; count of bases not matched to a gene: 3. The CDR3 spans 15 residues. Germline V gene data show CDR1 as SEHNR and CDR2 as FQNEAQ (reference sequence). Source study methods: Researchers report that nucleated cell counts were estimated from reference gene primer amplification. Method: immunoSEQ multiplex PCR; TCRdb's copy keeps in-frame clones and lacks some. That table supplies the V and J calls and clone size; D and trimming were determined from the DNA. The data hold 130,000 to 150,000 clones, with nearly 90% observed a single time. The chain has TRBV7-9 and TRBJ1-1; 12 nucleotides match TRBD1. Material for sequencing was peripheral blood. This TCR was sampled from a man between 65 and 85 years old with acute or convalescent COVID-19. The CDR3 sequence is CASSPGTGGNTEAFF. The CDR3 region has the DNA TGTGCCAGCAGCCCGGGGACAGGGGGCAACACTGAAGCTTTCTTT.